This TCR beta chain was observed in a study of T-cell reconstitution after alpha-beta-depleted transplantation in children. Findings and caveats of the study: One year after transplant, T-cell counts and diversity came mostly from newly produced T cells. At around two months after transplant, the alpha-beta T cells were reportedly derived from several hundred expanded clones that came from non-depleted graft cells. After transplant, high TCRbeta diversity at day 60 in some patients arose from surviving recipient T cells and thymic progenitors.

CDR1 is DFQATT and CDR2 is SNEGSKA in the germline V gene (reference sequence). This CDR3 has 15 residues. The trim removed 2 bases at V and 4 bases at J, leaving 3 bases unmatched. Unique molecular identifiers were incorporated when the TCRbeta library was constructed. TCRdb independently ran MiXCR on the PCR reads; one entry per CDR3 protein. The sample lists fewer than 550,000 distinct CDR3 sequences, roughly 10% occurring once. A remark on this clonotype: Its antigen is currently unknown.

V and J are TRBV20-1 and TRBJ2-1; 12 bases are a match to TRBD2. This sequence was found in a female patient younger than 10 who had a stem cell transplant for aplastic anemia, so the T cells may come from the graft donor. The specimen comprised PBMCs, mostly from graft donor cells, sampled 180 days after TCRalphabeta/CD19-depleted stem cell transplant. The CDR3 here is CSARLAGGGYNEQFF. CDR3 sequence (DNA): TGCAGTGCTAGACTAGCGGGAGGGGGTTACAATGAGCAGTTCTTC.